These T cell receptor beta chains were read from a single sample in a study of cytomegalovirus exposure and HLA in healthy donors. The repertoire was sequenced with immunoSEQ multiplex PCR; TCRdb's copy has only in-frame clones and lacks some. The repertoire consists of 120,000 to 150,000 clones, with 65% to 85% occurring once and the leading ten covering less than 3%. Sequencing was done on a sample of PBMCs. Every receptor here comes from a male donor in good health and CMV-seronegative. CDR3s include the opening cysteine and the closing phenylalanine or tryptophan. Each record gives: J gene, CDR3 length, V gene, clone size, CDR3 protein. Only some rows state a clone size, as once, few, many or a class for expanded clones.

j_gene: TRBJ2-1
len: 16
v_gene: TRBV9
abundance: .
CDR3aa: CASSVVSGGERVAQFF

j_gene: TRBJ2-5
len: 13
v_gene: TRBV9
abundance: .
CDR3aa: CASSDPPGETQYF

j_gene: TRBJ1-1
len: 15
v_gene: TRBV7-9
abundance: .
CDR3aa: CASSPDLTGGTEAFF

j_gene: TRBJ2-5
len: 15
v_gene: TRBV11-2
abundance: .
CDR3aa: CASSPEGGRQETQYF

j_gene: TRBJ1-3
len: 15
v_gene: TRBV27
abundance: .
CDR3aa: CASSGDRATGNTIYF

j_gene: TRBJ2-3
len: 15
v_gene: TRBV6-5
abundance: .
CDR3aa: CASSSKREETDTQYF

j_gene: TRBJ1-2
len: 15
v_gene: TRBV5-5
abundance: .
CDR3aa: CASSLLPGDNYGYTF

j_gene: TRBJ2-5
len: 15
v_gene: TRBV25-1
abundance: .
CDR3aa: CASSETLAGVETQYF

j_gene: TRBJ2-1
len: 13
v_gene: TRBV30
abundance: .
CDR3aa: CAWSAGIANNQFF

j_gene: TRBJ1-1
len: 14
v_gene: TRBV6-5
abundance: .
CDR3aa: CASTPNRGNTEAFF

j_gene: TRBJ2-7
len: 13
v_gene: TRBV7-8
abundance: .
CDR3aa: CASSLVPTYEQYF

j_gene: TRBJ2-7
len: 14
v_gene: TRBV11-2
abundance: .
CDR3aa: CASSPRDRIYEQYF

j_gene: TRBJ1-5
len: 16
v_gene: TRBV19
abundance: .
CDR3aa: CASTRRRDVSNQPQHF

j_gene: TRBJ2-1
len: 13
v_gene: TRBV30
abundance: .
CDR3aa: CAWSVTGDVEQFF

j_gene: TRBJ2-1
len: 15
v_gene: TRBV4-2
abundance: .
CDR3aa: CASSQVKLERDEQFF

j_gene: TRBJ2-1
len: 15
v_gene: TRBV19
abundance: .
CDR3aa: CASSIRGGRIYEQFF

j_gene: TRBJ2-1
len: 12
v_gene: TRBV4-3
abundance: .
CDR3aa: CASSQDRGEQFF

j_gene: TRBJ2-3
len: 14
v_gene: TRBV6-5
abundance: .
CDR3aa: CASSRGISTDTQYF

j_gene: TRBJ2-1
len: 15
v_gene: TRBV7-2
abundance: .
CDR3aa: CASSLAVTGGGEQFF

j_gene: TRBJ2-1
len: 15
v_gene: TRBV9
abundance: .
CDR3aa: CASSVGGRALNEQFF

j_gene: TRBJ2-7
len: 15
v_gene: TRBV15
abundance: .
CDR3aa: CATSRDHFQGYEQYF

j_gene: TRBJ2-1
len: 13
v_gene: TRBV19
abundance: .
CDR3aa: CASSPGGDNEQFF

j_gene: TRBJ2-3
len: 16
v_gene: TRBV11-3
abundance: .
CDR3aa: CASSPAYSGEPSTQYF

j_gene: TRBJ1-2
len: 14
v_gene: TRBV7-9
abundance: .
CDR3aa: CASSLGRADYGYTF

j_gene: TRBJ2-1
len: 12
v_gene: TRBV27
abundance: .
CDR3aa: CASSPGGNEQFF

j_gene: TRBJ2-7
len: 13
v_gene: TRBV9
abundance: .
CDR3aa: CASSGGGPYEQYF

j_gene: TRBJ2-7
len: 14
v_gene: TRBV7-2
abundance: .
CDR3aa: CASSLGSGTYEQYF

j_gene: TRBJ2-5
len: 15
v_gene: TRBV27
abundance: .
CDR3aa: CASSPGLAVQETQYF

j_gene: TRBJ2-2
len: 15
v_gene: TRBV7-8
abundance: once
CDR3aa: CASSPFGGGSGELFF

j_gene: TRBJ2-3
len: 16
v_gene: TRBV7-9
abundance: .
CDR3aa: CASRVTLGQGTDTQYF

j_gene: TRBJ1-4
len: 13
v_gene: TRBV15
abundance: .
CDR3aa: CATSGGRDEKLFF

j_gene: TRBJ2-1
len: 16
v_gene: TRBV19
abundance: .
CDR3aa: CASSILLAGGHNGQFF

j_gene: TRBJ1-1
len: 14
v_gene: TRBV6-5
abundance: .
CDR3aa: CASALGAMNTEAFF

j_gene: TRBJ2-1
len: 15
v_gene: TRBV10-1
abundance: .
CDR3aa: CATLQGQDGSDEQFF

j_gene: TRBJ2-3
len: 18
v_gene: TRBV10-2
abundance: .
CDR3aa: CASSDPSGRAGAPDTQYF

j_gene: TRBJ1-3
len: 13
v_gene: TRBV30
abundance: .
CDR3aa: CASTQGSGNTIYF

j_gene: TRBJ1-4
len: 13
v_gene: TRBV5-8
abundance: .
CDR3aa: CASSAVEGEKLFF

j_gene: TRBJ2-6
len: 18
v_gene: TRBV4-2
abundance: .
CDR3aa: CASSQDHGRNSGANVLTF

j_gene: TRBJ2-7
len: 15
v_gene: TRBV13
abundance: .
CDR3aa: CASSDTSGRTYEQYF

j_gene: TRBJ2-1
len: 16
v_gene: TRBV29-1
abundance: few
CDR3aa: CSVLGAGGPSYNEQFF

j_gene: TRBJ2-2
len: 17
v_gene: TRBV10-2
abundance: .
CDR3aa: CASRESIEAGRTGELFF